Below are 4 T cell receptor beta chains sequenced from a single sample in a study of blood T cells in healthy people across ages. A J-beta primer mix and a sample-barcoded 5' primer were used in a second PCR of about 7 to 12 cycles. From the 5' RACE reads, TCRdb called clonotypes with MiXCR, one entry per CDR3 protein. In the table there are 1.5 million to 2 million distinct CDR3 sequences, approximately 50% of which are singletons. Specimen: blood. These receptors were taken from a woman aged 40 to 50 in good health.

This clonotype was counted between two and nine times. The CDR3: CASSNKGEDEQFF. The DNA of the CDR3 is TGTGCCAGCAGCAACAAGGGGGAAGATGAGCAGTTCTTC. The chain combines TRBV7-9 with TRBJ2-1, with D possibly TRBD1 on 6 matching bases. Trimming removed 5 bases from V and 8 bases from J, with 13 bases in between. Germline CDR1 is SEHNR and CDR2 is FQNEAQ (reference sequence). The CDR3 extends over 13 amino acids.

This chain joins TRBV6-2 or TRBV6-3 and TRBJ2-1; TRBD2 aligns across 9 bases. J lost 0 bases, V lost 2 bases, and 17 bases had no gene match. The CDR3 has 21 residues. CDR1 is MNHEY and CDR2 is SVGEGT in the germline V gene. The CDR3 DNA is TGTGCCAGCAGTTACCCGCCCTACGGGAGCGGGGGGACCAGCTCCTACAATGAGCAGTTCTTC. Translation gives CASSYPPYGSGGTSSYNEQFF.

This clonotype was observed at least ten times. The CDR3 bases are TGTGCCAGCAGCCCCGGGACAGGACAAGAGACCCAGTACTTC. Amino acid sequence: CASSPGTGQETQYF. The chain joins TRBV7-2 to TRBJ2-5, with 8 bases lining up with TRBD1. The CDR3 is made up of 14 amino acids. The germline V gene has CDR1 SGHTA and CDR2 FQGNSA. Trimming took 5 bases from V and 2 from J; bases not matched to a gene: 4.

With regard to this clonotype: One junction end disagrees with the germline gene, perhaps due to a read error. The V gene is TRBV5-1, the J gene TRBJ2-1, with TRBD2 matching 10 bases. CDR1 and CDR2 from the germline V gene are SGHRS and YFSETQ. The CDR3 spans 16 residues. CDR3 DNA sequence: TGCGCCAGCGGCTTGGTTGCGACTAGCGGGCACAATGAGCAGTTCTTC. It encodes CASGLVATSGHNEQFF.